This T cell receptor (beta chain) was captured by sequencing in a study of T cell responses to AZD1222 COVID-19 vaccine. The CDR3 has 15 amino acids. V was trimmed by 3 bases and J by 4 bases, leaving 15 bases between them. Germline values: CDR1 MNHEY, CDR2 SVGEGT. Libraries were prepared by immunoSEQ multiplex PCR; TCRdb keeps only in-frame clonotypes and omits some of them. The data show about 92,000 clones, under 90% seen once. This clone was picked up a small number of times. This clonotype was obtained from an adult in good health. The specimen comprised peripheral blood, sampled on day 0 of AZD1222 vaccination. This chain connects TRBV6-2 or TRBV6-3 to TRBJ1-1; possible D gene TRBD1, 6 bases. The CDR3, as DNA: TGTGCCAGCAGTTATCGTATGACAGGACTCACTGAAGCTTTCTTT. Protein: CASSYRMTGLTEAFF.